The 9 T cell receptor beta chains reported below all come from one sample, sequenced in a study of human T cells and chemical hapten exposure. As for time point: patch test 1, 2 weeks after DPC sensitization. Sample treatment: therapeutic diphenylcyclopropenone sensitization with weekly scalp DPC. From the RACE reads, TCRdb called clonotypes with MiXCR, one entry per CDR3 protein. The sample lists around 99,000 distinct CDR3 sequences, 9.5% to 15% occurring once. The material was whole blood, obtained in connection with sensitization to the hapten diphenylcyclopropenone (DPC). The receptors stem from a woman between 40 and 50 years old with alopecia areata. Some clones in this sample may be carry-over from other donors' samples.

The chain joins TRBV28 to TRBJ1-2; D uncertain. The CDR3 has 15 residues. The germline gives CDR1 MDHEN, CDR2 SYDVKM. Trimming shortened V by 1 base and J by 8 bases, and 17 bases separated the two germline ends. DNA for the CDR3: TGTGCCAGCAGTTTATCCCCCCGGAGTTTAGGAGGCTACACCTTC. Its protein is CASSLSPRSLGGYTF.

The V gene is TRBV28, the J gene TRBJ2-3; no definite D call. Germline-derived CDR1 and CDR2 are MDHEN and SYDVKM. The V end was cut by 3 bases, the J end by 1 base, with 5 bases between. The CDR3 spans 13 residues. CDR3 region: CASSLVGTDTQYF. In nucleotides, the CDR3 is TGTGCCAGCAGTTTGGTGGGCACAGATACGCAGTATTTT.

This clonotype was seen repeatedly, ten times or more. V is TRBV20-1 and J is TRBJ2-2, with TRBD1 identical over 8 bases. The ends lost 0 bases at V and 0 bases at J; junction bases unmatched: 15. The germline V gene encodes CDR1 DFQATT and CDR2 SNEGSKA (reference sequence). This CDR3 contains 20 residues. DNA for the CDR3: TGCAGTGCTAGAGATTTTAGGGGGAAGGGACAGGCTGCGAACACCGGGGAGCTGTTTTTT. It is translated as CSARDFRGKGQAANTGELFF.

This clonotype was detected only a few times. V gene TRBV29-1 combines with J gene TRBJ2-4, with a weak D call TRBD1 (6 bases). This CDR3 comprises 13 residues. V was cut by 3 bases and J by 11 bases, with 17 bases left in between. Germline lookup yields CDR1 SQVTM and CDR2 ANQGSEA. The CDR3 region is CSVDWGRGKVQYF. The CDR3 nucleotides read TGCAGCGTTGATTGGGGCAGGGGAAAGGTTCAGTACTTC.

This clonotype occurred a few times. The V and J genes are TRBV27 and TRBJ2-7; D is possibly TRBD1 (5 bases). Trimming pared 2 bases from V and 0 bases from J, leaving 11 bases between. The CDR3 is made up of 15 amino acids. Germline loops: CDR1 MNHEY, CDR2 SMNVEV (reference sequence). Here the CDR3 DNA reads TGTGCCAGCAGTTTAGCCCAGGGAAGCTCCTACGAGCAGTACTTC. This translates into CASSLAQGSSYEQYF.

This clonotype has more than one count but fewer than ten. The V call is TRBV29-1, the J call TRBJ2-2; D might be TRBD2 (5 bases). From germline, CDR1 is SQVTM and CDR2 ANQGSEA. This CDR3 has 15 residues. Trimming stripped 6 bases from V and 0 bases from J, with 14 bases between. CDR3 in DNA: TGCAGCGTCGCGAAAACTAGGGCGAACACCGGGGAGCTGTTTTTT. Amino acid sequence: CSVAKTRANTGELFF.

This chain joins TRBV4-3 and TRBJ1-1; D is ambiguous. The length of the CDR3 is 14 residues. V lost 1 base, J lost 10 bases, and 16 bases lay in between. The germline V gene encodes CDR1 LGHNA and CDR2 YSLEER. CDR3 DNA: TGCGCCAGCAGCCAAGGCTCACAAGGGAGGCGAGCTTTCTTT. It codes for CASSQGSQGRRAFF.

On this clonotype itself: This may stem from a read error, because a much larger clone lies one nucleotide away. The rearrangement joins TRBV6-6 to TRBJ2-3; D perhaps matches TRBD1 (6 bases). Germline CDR1 and CDR2: MNHNY and SVGAGI (reference sequence). This CDR3 contains 13 residues. As DNA, the CDR3 is TGTGCCAGCAGCCGACCAGGGGCAGATACGCTGTATTTT. Translated, it gives CASSRPGADTLYF.

Only a few counts were recorded for this clonotype. The chain combines TRBV19 with TRBJ2-1, with D tentatively TRBD1 or TRBD2 (5 bases each). Trimming removed 2 bases from V and 10 bases from J, with 9 bases in between. The CDR3 spans 12 residues. Germline assignment: CDR1 LNHDA and CDR2 SQIVND (reference sequence). The DNA for the CDR3 is TGTGCCAGTAGTATATTTGGGGGAGAGCAGTTCTTC. It specifies CASSIFGGEQFF.